The 30 T cell receptor beta chains below were found in one sample sequenced in a study of cytomegalovirus exposure and HLA in healthy donors. This PCR relied on a set of 60 Vbeta primers and 13 Jbeta primers. Assay: immunoSEQ multiplex PCR; the TCRdb copy retains only in-frame clones and omits some. The sample gives about 140,000 clones, 75% to 85% of which show up once; over 2% is in the top ten. Sequenced: PBMCs. Receptors originate from a woman aged 18 to 35 in good health and CMV-seropositive.

On this clone: One junction end does not reproduce the germline sequence, and a read error may be involved. This chain connects TRBV11-2 to TRBJ2-6; 7 bases line up with TRBD2. Germline V CDR1 and CDR2: SGHAT, FQNNGV. The CDR3 covers 15 residues. CDR3 amino acids: CASSSPRGRANGLTF. CDR3 sequence (DNA): TGTGCCAGCAGCTCCCCCCGGGGGAGGGCCAACGGCCTGACTTTC.

The chain is built from TRBV13 and TRBJ2-7; no definite D call. Deletions cut 5 bases from V and 1 base from J, with 9 bases between. The CDR3 extends over 13 amino acids. Germline-derived CDR1 and CDR2 are PRHDT and FYEKMQ (reference sequence). CDR3 DNA sequence: TGTGCCAGCAGCCTAACCAGGTCCTACGAGCAGTACTTC. It translates to CASSLTRSYEQYF.

The genes are TRBV19 and TRBJ1-2, with a possible D match to TRBD1 (5 bases). CDR3 size: 14 residues. V was shortened by 6 bases and J by 7 bases, with 18 bases between the two germline ends. CDR1 is LNHDA and CDR2 is SQIVND in the germline V gene (reference sequence). The DNA of the CDR3 is TGTGCCAGTAGAAGTCAGGGCGCTTTGGTTGGCTACACCTTC. Protein sequence: CASRSQGALVGYTF.

The J gene is TRBJ2-5, the V gene TRBV5-1; TRBD1 is a possible D gene (5 bases). Trimming removed 5 bases at V and 1 base at J, with 12 bases between. This CDR3 has 14 amino acids. CDR1 is SGHRS and CDR2 is YFSETQ in the germline V gene. The CDR3 sequence: CASSVAGFQETQYF. In DNA, the CDR3 is TGCGCCAGCAGTGTCGCAGGGTTCCAAGAGACCCAGTACTTC.

The sample holds a few counts of this clone. The chain links TRBV7-9 to TRBJ1-5; D possibly corresponds to TRBD1 (6 bases). Germline V gene data show CDR1 as SEHNR and CDR2 as FQNEAQ (reference sequence). V was cut by 1 base and J by 2 bases, with 21 bases left in between. The CDR3 sequence is 19 residues long. CDR3 DNA sequence: TGTGCCAGCAGCTTAGAGGGGGGGGCAGGGGCGCTCGGCAATCAGCCCCAGCATTTT. This codes for CASSLEGGAGALGNQPQHF.

The J gene is TRBJ1-2, the V gene TRBV6-5; 8 bases line up with TRBD1. CDR3 length equals 11 residues. V was clipped by 7 bases and J by 6 bases; unmatched bases: 1. Germline V gives CDR1 MNHEY, CDR2 SVGAGI. The CDR3 here is CASTGGNGYTF. CDR3 coding DNA: TGTGCCAGCACAGGGGGCAATGGCTACACCTTC.

The gene calls are TRBV10-3 and TRBJ1-2, with 7 bases identical to TRBD1. The ends lost 6 bases at V and 0 bases at J; junction bases unmatched: 1. The CDR3 is 13 amino acids. Germline CDR1 reads ENHRY; CDR2 reads SYGVKD. The chain's CDR3 is CAISGTANYGYTF. CDR3 bases: TGTGCCATCAGCGGGACAGCTAACTATGGCTACACCTTC.

The chain employs TRBV30 and TRBJ2-2, with a tentative D call TRBD2 (5 bases). V was cut by 2 bases and J by 2 bases, with 21 bases left in between. Germline V gives CDR1 GTSNPN, CDR2 SVGIG (reference sequence). The CDR3 is 18 residues long. The CDR3 nucleotides read TGTGCCTGGAGTCGGGTTAGTCGCCCCGGACTCAACACCGGGGAGCTGTTTTTT. Its protein is CAWSRVSRPGLNTGELFF.

The chain has TRBV5-4 and TRBJ1-5; 9 bases are a match to TRBD1. The CDR3 extends over 15 amino acids. Germline CDR1 is SGHNT and CDR2 is YYREEE (reference sequence). V lost 4 bases to trimming and J lost 6 bases; unmatched junction nucleotides: 8. The CDR3 loop is CASSQQGAGGQPQHF. In DNA, the CDR3 is TGTGCCAGCAGCCAACAGGGGGCTGGTGGTCAGCCCCAGCATTTT.

The gene calls are TRBV5-1 and TRBJ2-7; 10 nucleotides align to TRBD1. Germline lookup yields CDR1 SGHRS and CDR2 YFSETQ. The CDR3 totals 14 residues. Trimming cost V 3 bases and J 6 bases; bases outside gene matches: 6. The CDR3 sequence: CASSSGTGAVEQYF. The CDR3 DNA is TGCGCCAGCAGCTCCGGGACAGGGGCTGTCGAGCAGTACTTC.

The CDR3 protein is CAWSVQGLTEAFF. The CDR3 nucleotides read TGTGCCTGGAGTGTACAGGGTCTGACTGAAGCTTTCTTT. This rearrangement joins TRBV30 to TRBJ1-1; D may be TRBD1 (6 bases). This CDR3 region has 13 residues. Germline values: CDR1 GTSNPN, CDR2 SVGIG (reference sequence). Trimming stripped 0 bases from V and 5 bases from J, with 10 bases between. The variable domain in full, with the rest retrieved from reference TRBV30 and TRBJ1-1, is SQTIHQWPATLVQPVGSPLSLECTVEGTSNPNLYWYRQAAGRGLQLLFYSVGIGQISSEVPQNLSASRPQDRQFILSSKKLLLSDSGFYLCAWSVQGLTEAFFGQGTRLTVV.

In this sample, this clone turned up a few times. The chain carries TRBV27 and TRBJ1-5; unclear D gene. Germline loops: CDR1 MNHEY, CDR2 SMNVEV (reference sequence). This CDR3 spans 15 amino acids. V lost 4 bases to trimming and J lost 6 bases, with 16 bases between them. Here the CDR3 DNA reads TGTGCCAGCAGTTCAAACCCCACCGGTGGTCAGCCCCAGCATTTT. This translates into CASSSNPTGGQPQHF.

Comments on this clone: An end of the junction differs from the germline gene, which may be a read error. The chain carries TRBV7-9 and TRBJ1-1; D is unclear. This CDR3 contains 14 residues. Germline CDR1 is SEHNR and CDR2 is FQNEAQ (reference sequence). The CDR3 DNA reads as TGTGCCAGCAGCTTAGTAATAGTGAACGCTGAAGCTTTCTTT. Encoded protein: CASSLVIVNAEAFF. Drawing the rest from reference TRBV7-9 and TRBJ1-1, the complete variable domain is DTGVSQNPRHKITKRGQNVTFRCDPISEHNRLYWYRQTLGQGPEFLTYFQNEAQLEKSRLLSDRFSAERPKGSFSTLEIQRTEQGDSAMYLCASSLVIVNAEAFFGQGTRLTVV.

The V and J genes are TRBV21-1 and TRBJ1-1. TRBV21-1 is labeled a pseudogene. This CDR3 contains 18 residues. This CDR3 reads CASSTSKRVTQGNTEAFF. CDR3 coding DNA: TGTGCCAGCAGCACTTCAAAGCGGGTCACACAAGGGAACACTGAAGCTTTCTTT.

The chain combines TRBV5-4 with TRBJ2-5; 9 nucleotides agree with TRBD1. CDR1 and CDR2 (germline): SGHNT, YYREEE (reference sequence). The CDR3 length is 16 residues. V shed 3 bases and J 4 bases; nucleotides not matched to a gene: 10. CDR3: CASSSLQGALRETQYF. The CDR3 DNA sequence: TGTGCCAGCAGCTCTTTACAGGGGGCGTTACGAGAGACCCAGTACTTC.

The rearrangement uses TRBV12-5 and TRBJ2-1, with 12 bases identical to TRBD2. This CDR3 comprises 18 residues. Germline trimming cut 5 bases from V and 2 bases from J; bases unmatched to any gene: 10. CDR1 LGHNT and CDR2 FRNRAP come from the germline V gene. CDR3 in DNA: TGTGCTAGTGGTAACCACGTCGGACTAGCGGGGCCCTACAATGAGCAGTTCTTC. It yields the protein CASGNHVGLAGPYNEQFF.

The chain recombines TRBV7-2 with TRBJ1-5; D call uncertain. CDR1 and CDR2 from the germline V gene are SGHTA and FQGNSA. There are 15 residues in the CDR3. V shed 2 bases and J shed 1 base, with 9 bases lying between them. As DNA, the CDR3 is TGTGCCAGCAGCTTAAAGGGAGGCAGCAATCAGCCCCAGCATTTT. It is translated as CASSLKGGSNQPQHF.

The J gene is TRBJ2-5, the V gene TRBV4-2, with TRBD2 as a possible D gene (6 bases). Per germline, CDR1 LGHNA and CDR2 YNFKEQ. The CDR3 is 13 amino acids. V was clipped by 3 bases and J by 2 bases, with 7 bases between them. The CDR3: CASSQGGQETQYF. The CDR3 coding sequence is TGTGCCAGCAGCCAGGGGGGACAAGAGACCCAGTACTTC.

The chain has TRBV5-1 and TRBJ2-5; 10 bases are a match to TRBD2. The CDR3 loop spans 16 amino acids. Germline-derived CDR1 and CDR2 are SGHRS and YFSETQ. J lost 1 base, V lost 4 bases, and 7 bases had no gene match. CDR3 nucleotide sequence: TGCGCCAGCAGCCTTACTAGCGGGGTGGTCCAAGAGACCCAGTACTTC. Translated, it gives CASSLTSGVVQETQYF.

The chain combines TRBV4-3 with TRBJ2-7, with 7 bases identical to TRBD2. V shed 0 bases and J 0 bases; nucleotides not matched to a gene: 11. Germline CDR1 reads LGHNA; CDR2 reads YSLEER. The CDR3 length is 18 residues. The CDR3 DNA is TGCGCCAGCAGCCAAGACGGGGGTGTCGGGGGGAGCTCCTACGAGCAGTACTTC. It encodes CASSQDGGVGGSSYEQYF.

The chain combines TRBV21-1 with TRBJ1-5; the D call of TRBD1 is as the table states it, not checked on the DNA. TRBV21-1 is termed a pseudogene. CDR3 size: 15 residues. The CDR3 here is CASSKGQGRDQPQHF. The CDR3 bases are TGTGCCAGCAGCAAAGGCCAGGGGCGGGATCAGCCCCAGCATTTT.

The chain employs TRBV5-6 and TRBJ2-7, with TRBD2 matching over 13 bases. Germline V gene sequence: CDR1 SGHDT, CDR2 YYEEEE. The ends lost 4 bases at V and 6 bases at J; junction bases unmatched: 7. This CDR3 has 15 residues. The CDR3 DNA sequence: TGTGCCAGCAGCATTTCAGGGACTAGCGGGGCCGAGCAGTACTTC. This codes for CASSISGTSGAEQYF.

The V gene is TRBV19, the J gene TRBJ2-5; D gene ambiguous. The DNA matches TRBJ2-7 better at its end, which makes the J call doubtful. Per the germline V gene, CDR1 is LNHDA and CDR2 is SQIVND (reference sequence). There are 13 residues in the CDR3. Here the CDR3 DNA reads TGTGCCAGTAGTGAAACCCCAACGTACGAGCAGTACTTC. Protein: CASSETPTYEQYF.

The genes are TRBV2 and TRBJ1-6; 9 bases fit TRBD1. V lost 10 bases, J lost 7 bases, and 8 bases stayed unmatched. The CDR3 covers 14 residues. CDR1 is SNHLY, CDR2 FYNNEI, per germline. CDR3 residues: CANRAGTGNSPLHF. CDR3 DNA: TGTGCCAACAGGGCCGGGACAGGGAATTCACCCCTCCACTTT.

This rearrangement joins TRBV9 to TRBJ1-5; D not certain. Trimming shortened V by 3 bases and J by 2 bases, and 9 bases separated the two germline ends. Looked up from germline, CDR1 is SGDLS and CDR2 is YYNGEE. This CDR3 spans 14 amino acids. The CDR3 is CASSEVRGNQPQHF. For the CDR3, the DNA is TGTGCCAGCAGCGAAGTACGGGGCAATCAGCCCCAGCATTTT.

The rearrangement links TRBV4-1 to TRBJ1-5; no reliable D call. Trimming cost V 1 base and J 6 bases, with 10 bases left between them. Per the germline V gene, CDR1 is MGHRA and CDR2 is YSYEKL. The CDR3 is made up of 14 amino acids. CDR3 protein: CASSQARVAQPQHF. CDR3 DNA: TGCGCCAGCAGCCAAGCACGGGTCGCTCAGCCCCAGCATTTT.

The chain employs TRBV4-1 and TRBJ1-3, with TRBD2 identical over 7 bases. The last part of the DNA fits TRBJ2-2 better; the J call may be wrong. The germline gives CDR1 MGHRA, CDR2 YSYEKL. This CDR3 is built from 16 residues. The CDR3 DNA reads TGCGCCAGCAGCCATGCACGGACTAGGGTGGCCGGGGAGCTGTTTTTT. It encodes CASSHARTRVAGELFF.

The genes are TRBV7-2 and TRBJ2-4; 7 bases agree with TRBD1. The ends lost 5 bases at V and 6 bases at J; junction bases unmatched: 7. This CDR3 is built from 14 residues. Germline values: CDR1 SGHTA, CDR2 FQGNSA. The CDR3 DNA is TGTGCCAGCAGCCCCGGACAGGCTCCAAACATTCAGTACTTC. It encodes CASSPGQAPNIQYF. The full variable domain, its missing parts supplied by reference TRBV7-2 and TRBJ2-4, is GAGVSQSPSNKVTEKGKDVELRCDPISGHTALYWYRQSLGQGLEFLIYFQGNSAPDKSGLPSDRFSAERTGGSVSTLTIQRTQQEDSAVYLCASSPGQAPNIQYFGAGTRLSVL.

CDR3 region: CASSLVRTSGSSYEQYF. The DNA for the CDR3 is TGCGCCAGCAGCTTGGTCCGGACTAGCGGGAGCTCCTACGAGCAGTACTTC. J is TRBJ2-7 and V is TRBV5-1; TRBD2 agrees at 13 bases. Germline V gives CDR1 SGHRS, CDR2 YFSETQ. The CDR3 consists of 17 residues. J was trimmed by 0 bases and V by 0 bases; bases with no gene match: 3.

The V call is TRBV4-1, the J call TRBJ2-7, with 7 bases matching TRBD1. Trimming at V came to 5 bases and at J to 0 bases, leaving 7 bases not matched to a gene. This CDR3 has 15 residues. CDR1 is MGHRA and CDR2 is YSYEKL in the germline V gene. As DNA, the CDR3 is TGCGCCAGCAGCAAACGACAGGGATCCTCCTACGAGCAGTACTTC. Protein product: CASSKRQGSSYEQYF.